This T cell receptor (beta chain) derives from a study of early T cells in non-severe SARS-CoV-2 infection. Study-wide background: With bulk RNA from unsorted whole blood as input, sequencing yielded unpaired chains. General study results and limits: Reliance on VDJdb matching favored anti-spike CD8 responses; private and CD4 specificities were missed.

Tagging with unique molecular identifiers was applied to individual cDNA molecules. Via MiXCR, TCRdb re-called the 5' RACE reads, giving one row per CDR3 protein. The table shows about 80,000 distinct CDR3 sequences, with 10% to 15% occurring only once. CDR3 size: 15 residues. In germline, CDR1 is SGHAT, CDR2 FQNNGV. Trimming cost V 4 bases and J 6 bases; bases outside gene matches: 6. Note on this clonotype: Its antigen is not identified.

The starting material was whole blood, obtained at baseline. The receptor was isolated from an adult who was a healthcare worker with PCR-confirmed SARS-CoV-2 infection or an uninfected control (not recorded which). The donor label of this sample is uncertain. This chain connects TRBV11-2 to TRBJ2-5, with 12 bases matching TRBD2. Written as DNA, the CDR3 is TGTGCCAGCAGCTCCCTAGCGGGGGGGAGGAAGACCCAGTACTTC. This codes for CASSSLAGGRKTQYF.